This paragraph covers one TCR beta chain sequence. Its antigen is undetermined. Profiling relied on immunoSEQ multiplex PCR, and the TCRdb table lists in-frame clones only, not all of them. Among some 17,000 clones listed, around 87% were seen once. The data originate from a study of OX40 agonist ivuxolimab in advanced cancers. Overall study results and limits: Low normalized T-cell clonal expansion was additionally recorded for some nonresponders. Among the lowest peripheral clonal expansion occurred in 0.1-3.0 mg/kg partial responders.

Germline-derived CDR1 and CDR2 are SQVTM and ANQGSEA. V shed 0 bases and J shed 5 bases, with 13 bases lying between them. The CDR3 runs 14 residues. The clonotype was recovered from an adult with an advanced solid tumor such as melanoma, head and neck, liver or kidney cancer. The rearrangement joins TRBV29-1 to TRBJ1-1; D unresolved. This sample comprised CD4+ or CD8+ T cells sorted from blood, obtained in a trial of the OX40 agonist ivuxolimab. CDR3 nucleotides: TGCAGCGTTGAAGACGAGTCGGAGGGAACTGAAGCTTTCTTT. Translating it yields CSVEDESEGTEAFF.